This TCR beta chain was retrieved from a study of T cells after posttransplantation cyclophosphamide. Profiled with immunoSEQ multiplex PCR; TCRdb holds only in-frame clones, not every one. This repertoire holds more than 25,000 clones, and none appear only once. This clone has ten or more counts. As yet, its antigen is unknown. The study, taken as a whole, reports: Recipient CMV seropositivity and CMV reactivation strongly tracked TRB clonality. Skin or GI-infiltrating T cells shared few TRB sequences with blood.

The sequence derives from a man aged 50 or older in good health, CMV-negative, and a related stem cell transplant donor. Sequencing was carried out using PBMCs.

For the CDR3, the DNA is TGCGCCAGCAGTGAGTCCGGGGGTGGTCAGCCCCAGCATTTT. Its translation: CASSESGGGQPQHF. The rearrangement joins TRBV10-2 to TRBJ1-5; possibly TRBD1 for D (5 bases). Per germline, CDR1 WSHSY and CDR2 SAAADI. Trimming left V 0 bases short and J 6 bases short, with 9 bases between. This CDR3 is built from 14 residues.